The 15 T cell receptor beta chains presented below share a single source sample, sequenced in a study of blood T cell repertoires in COVID-19. The assay was immunoSEQ multiplex PCR, and TCRdb's table has in-frame clones only and misses some. The sample records about 330,000 clones, 70% to 90% being singletons. Sequencing was performed on PBMCs or T cells enriched from blood (not recorded which). These receptor sequences come from a woman aged 18-30 years who had recovered from COVID-19.

The chain is built from TRBV19 and TRBJ1-1; D not certain. Trimming left V 5 bases short and J 0 bases short, with 13 bases between. CDR1 and CDR2 from the germline V gene are LNHDA and SQIVND (reference sequence). The CDR3 totals 15 residues. The CDR3 DNA sequence: TGTGCCAGTAGTCCTTGGGCCACGGTGAACACTGAAGCTTTCTTT. It specifies CASSPWATVNTEAFF.

The V call is TRBV19, the J call TRBJ1-2; TRBD1 might be the D (5 bases). The CDR3 runs to 18 residues. In germline, CDR1 is LNHDA, CDR2 SQIVND (reference sequence). Trimming cost V 6 bases and J 4 bases, with 27 bases left between them. CDR3 DNA sequence: TGTGCCAGTAGATCGCCCCTGATGGAACAGGTTGGACCCTATGGCTACACCTTC. This sequence encodes CASRSPLMEQVGPYGYTF.

J is TRBJ2-2 and V is TRBV9, with 8 bases lining up with TRBD1. The germline V gene encodes CDR1 SGDLS and CDR2 YYNGEE. This CDR3 spans 15 amino acids. Losses at the gene ends were 0 bases for V and 7 bases for J; bases not matched to a gene: 5. This CDR3 is CASSVGRGPGGELFF. The CDR3 nucleotides are TGTGCCAGCAGCGTAGGCAGGGGGCCTGGCGGGGAGCTGTTTTTT. Looking up the rest from reference TRBV9 and TRBJ2-2 gives the full variable domain: DSGVTQTPKHLITATGQRVTLRCSPRSGDLSVYWYQQSLDQGLQFLIQYYNGEERAKGNILERFSAQQFPDLHSELNLSSLELGDSALYFCASSVGRGPGGELFFGEGSRLTVL.

The genes are TRBV28 and TRBJ1-6, with 8 bases fitting TRBD1. The CDR3 runs 15 residues. CDR1 and CDR2 (germline): MDHEN, SYDVKM. J was trimmed by 7 bases and V by 5 bases; bases with no gene match: 7. CDR3 DNA sequence: TGTGCCAGCAGTGCCGTCCGGACAGGGAATTCACCCCTCCACTTT. Translating gives CASSAVRTGNSPLHF.

This chain links TRBV19 with TRBJ1-4; D unclear. Trimming removed 7 bases at V and 4 bases at J, with 13 bases between. The CDR3 runs 14 residues. From germline, CDR1 is LNHDA and CDR2 SQIVND (reference sequence). The CDR3: CASTAGSSNEKLFF. For the CDR3, the DNA is TGTGCCAGTACCGCCGGGTCAAGTAATGAAAAACTGTTTTTT.

This clone was seen many times. The chain recombines TRBV5-5 with TRBJ1-5, with D maybe TRBD1 (5 bases). Trimming left V 4 bases short and J 7 bases short, with 18 bases between. The CDR3 extends over 15 amino acids. The germline V gene has CDR1 SGHKS and CDR2 YYEKEE (reference sequence). The CDR3 region is CASSVNQDMGQPQHF. CDR3 sequence (DNA): TGTGCCAGCAGCGTGAACCAGGACATGGGGCAGCCCCAGCATTTT.

For this clone: Germline is not matched at one junction end, which may reflect a read error. This chain links TRBV19 with TRBJ1-5; D may be TRBD1 (5 bases). CDR3 length equals 13 residues. From germline, CDR1 is LNHDA and CDR2 SQIVND (reference sequence). CDR3: CASSTLTDWRRDF. CDR3 DNA: TGTGCCAGTAGTACTCTGACAGATTGGCGTCGGGATTTT.

CDR3 in amino acids: CASSAWQDNEQFF. The CDR3 DNA reads TGTGCCAGCAGCGCTTGGCAGGACAATGAGCAGTTCTTC. V is TRBV2 and J is TRBJ2-1; no clear D. The CDR3 is made up of 13 amino acids. V lost 6 bases to trimming and J lost 5 bases, with 11 bases between them. Germline CDR1 and CDR2: SNHLY and FYNNEI.

The chain has TRBV19 and TRBJ1-1; no clear D. Germline V gene lookup returns CDR1 LNHDA and CDR2 SQIVND (reference sequence). The CDR3 length is 15 residues. Trimming took 4 bases from V and 3 from J, leaving 15 bases between them. The CDR3 nucleotides are TGTGCCAGTAGTAAATCCCGCGTCACGGACACTGAAGCTTTCTTT. Its protein product is CASSKSRVTDTEAFF.

A few counts support this clone. The sample holds other DNA sequences that translate to the same CDR3. V usage is TRBV5-1 and J usage is TRBJ1-4, with 7 bases aligning to TRBD1. Trimming removed 0 bases from V and 7 bases from J; junction bases left unmatched: 3. CDR1 is SGHRS and CDR2 is YFSETQ in the germline V gene. The CDR3 is made up of 14 amino acids. The CDR3 nucleotides read TGCGCCAGCAGCTTGGGACAGGGTTCTGAAAAACTGTTTTTT. Translating gives CASSLGQGSEKLFF. Drawing the rest from reference TRBV5-1 and TRBJ1-4, the complete variable domain is KAGVTQTPRYLIKTRGQQVTLSCSPISGHRSVSWYQQTPGQGLQFLFEYFSETQRNKGNFPGRFSGRQFSNSRSEMNVSTLELGDSALYLCASSLGQGSEKLFFGSGTQLSVL.

The rearrangement joins TRBV10-2 to TRBJ1-3; tentatively, D is TRBD1 (6 bases). This CDR3 is 13 amino acids long. Germline lookup yields CDR1 WSHSY and CDR2 SAAADI. Trimming cost V 5 bases and J 3 bases, with 8 bases left between them. CDR3: CASSTGNGNTIYF. CDR3 bases: TGCGCCAGCAGTACAGGGAATGGAAACACCATATATTTT.

The rearrangement links TRBV3-1 (or the pseudogene TRBV3-2) to TRBJ2-5; 13 bases fit TRBD2. V lost 4 bases to trimming and J lost 13 bases; unmatched junction nucleotides: 3. Per germline, CDR1 LGHDT and CDR2 YNNKEL (reference sequence). This CDR3 spans 12 amino acids. CDR3 residues: CASSPGTSGAYF. The CDR3 DNA sequence: TGTGCCAGCAGCCCCGGGACTAGCGGGGCGTACTTC.

This sequence joins TRBV6-5 and TRBJ2-3, with 11 bases aligning to TRBD2. With V trimmed by 8 bases and J by 6 bases, 10 bases remained unmatched. CDR3 length: 15 amino acids. Per germline, CDR1 MNHEY and CDR2 SVGAGI. In DNA form, the CDR3 reads TGTGCCAGCGTACGGGGACTAGCGGAGCGGGATACGCAGTATTTT. Translating it yields CASVRGLAERDTQYF.

The chain is built from TRBV7-3 and TRBJ1-5, with D tentatively TRBD1 (5 bases). The CDR3 length is 17 residues. Between the trimmed V and J ends, which lost 3 bases and 2 bases, there was a span of 17 bases. Germline V gene lookup returns CDR1 SGHTA and CDR2 FQGTGA. Here the CDR3 DNA reads TGTGCCAGCAGCTTGCTACCGTGGACCAGGGGCAATCAGCCCCAGCATTTT. Its translation: CASSLLPWTRGNQPQHF.

This clone was detected only once. The chain recombines TRBV6-2 or TRBV6-3 with TRBJ2-5, with a weak D call TRBD2 (6 bases). V lost 5 bases to trimming and J lost 1 base, with 8 bases between them. The CDR3 extends over 13 amino acids. CDR1 is MNHEY, CDR2 SVGEGT, per germline. As DNA, the CDR3 is TGTGCCAGCAGTAAGACTAGCCAAGAGACCCAGTACTTC. It specifies CASSKTSQETQYF.